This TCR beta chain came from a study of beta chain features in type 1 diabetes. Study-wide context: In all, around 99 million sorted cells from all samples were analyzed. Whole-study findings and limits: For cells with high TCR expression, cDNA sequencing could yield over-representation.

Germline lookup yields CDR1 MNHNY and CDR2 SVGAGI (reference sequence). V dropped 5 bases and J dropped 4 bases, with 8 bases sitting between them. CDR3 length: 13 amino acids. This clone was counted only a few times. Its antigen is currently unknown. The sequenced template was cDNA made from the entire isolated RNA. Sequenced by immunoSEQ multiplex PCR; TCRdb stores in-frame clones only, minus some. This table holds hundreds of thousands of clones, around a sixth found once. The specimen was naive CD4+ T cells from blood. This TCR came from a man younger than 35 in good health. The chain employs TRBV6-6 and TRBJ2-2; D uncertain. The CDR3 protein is CASSTIGTGELFF. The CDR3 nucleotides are TGTGCCAGCAGTACCATCGGCACCGGGGAGCTGTTTTTT.